The next 23 T cell receptor beta chains were all read from a single sample in a study of T cell responses to AZD1222 COVID-19 vaccine. This table comes from immunoSEQ multiplex PCR, and its TCRdb copy is limited to in-frame clones, with some not included. Among about 99,000 clones listed, around 87% were seen once. The specimen comprised peripheral blood, sampled on day 0 of AZD1222 vaccination. These receptors all come from an adult in good health.

The V and J genes are TRBV29-1 and TRBJ1-1; 7 bases match TRBD1. The germline V gene has CDR1 SQVTM and CDR2 ANQGSEA. The J segment lost 7 bases and the V segment lost 7 bases, leaving 15 bases of the junction unmatched. The CDR3 is made up of 14 amino acids. In DNA form, the CDR3 reads TGCAGCGCCGACTCGGGGACAGCAGTCGGTGAAGCTTTCTTT. This encodes CSADSGTAVGEAFF. Combining the CDR3 with reference TRBV29-1 and TRBJ1-1 gives the whole variable domain SAVISQKPSRDICQRGTSLTIQCQVDSQVTMMFWYRQQPGQSLTLIATANQGSEATYESGFVIDKFPISRPNLTFSTLTVSNMSPEDSSIYLCSADSGTAVGEAFFGQGTRLTVV.

The sample holds one count of this clone. This rearrangement joins TRBV6-5 to TRBJ2-1, with 12 bases lining up with TRBD2. This CDR3 contains 16 residues. CDR1 is MNHEY and CDR2 is SVGAGI in the germline V gene. V shed 4 bases and J 10 bases; nucleotides not matched to a gene: 11. This chain's CDR3 is CASSSQKGLAGKEQFF. The CDR3, as DNA: TGTGCCAGCAGTTCACAAAAGGGACTAGCGGGTAAGGAGCAGTTCTTC.

The gene calls are TRBV11-2 and TRBJ2-7; no clear D. Trimming took 5 bases from V and 1 from J, leaving 15 bases between them. CDR3 length: 15 residues. From germline, CDR1 is SGHAT and CDR2 FQNNGV. The DNA of the CDR3 is TGTGCCAGCAGCCTTCAGAATATCCTATCCTACGAGCAGTACTTC. The encoded protein is CASSLQNILSYEQYF.

V and J are TRBV6-1 and TRBJ2-2; weak D call: TRBD2 (5 bases). V was shortened by 2 bases and J by 4 bases, with 17 bases between the two germline ends. This CDR3 is built from 17 residues. CDR1 and CDR2 from the germline V gene are MNHNS and SASEGT. Here the CDR3 DNA reads TGTGCCAGCAGTGAAAGAGGTTGGGAGCGTGGCACCGGGGAGCTGTTTTTT. Protein product: CASSERGWERGTGELFF.

CDR3 nucleotides: TGCAGCGTTGGTTGGAACACCGGGGAGCTGTTTTTT. Its protein product is CSVGWNTGELFF. The chain combines TRBV29-1 with TRBJ2-2; D gene uncertain. Germline values: CDR1 SQVTM, CDR2 ANQGSEA. V lost 4 bases and J 1 base, leaving 4 bases between the germline ends. The CDR3 contains 12 residues.

This chain's CDR3 is CASGLAGYNEQFF. The CDR3 DNA sequence: TGCGCCAGCGGACTAGCGGGTTACAATGAGCAGTTCTTC. J is TRBJ2-1 and V is TRBV4-1, with TRBD2 matching 11 bases. Germline CDR1 is MGHRA and CDR2 is YSYEKL. Trimming took 8 bases from V and 4 from J; bases not matched to a gene: 1. The CDR3 consists of 13 residues.

The table lists this clone with a count of one. The gene calls are TRBV4-1 and TRBJ2-2, with 11 bases lining up with TRBD2. The CDR3 covers 17 residues. Germline CDR1 is MGHRA and CDR2 is YSYEKL. V shed 4 bases and J 3 bases; nucleotides not matched to a gene: 7. Written as DNA, the CDR3 is TGCGCCAGCAGCCTAACCGGGACTAGCGGATACACCGGGGAGCTGTTTTTT. As protein: CASSLTGTSGYTGELFF.

The chain has TRBV28 and TRBJ1-3; D gene ambiguous. This CDR3 comprises 14 residues. Germline values: CDR1 MDHEN, CDR2 SYDVKM. V lost 5 bases and J lost 0, with 8 bases in between. The CDR3: CASSRQGSGNTIYF. The CDR3 nucleotides read TGTGCCAGCAGTAGGCAAGGCTCTGGAAACACCATATATTTT.

The chain uses TRBV28 and TRBJ1-6; D gene unclear. Between the trimmed V and J ends, which lost 7 bases and 14 bases, there was a span of 18 bases. This CDR3 comprises 13 residues. The germline V gene has CDR1 MDHEN and CDR2 SYDVKM. CDR3 sequence (DNA): TGTGCCAGCACCTTACGGATGTTACAAACCCTCCACTTT. Amino acid sequence: CASTLRMLQTLHF.

J is TRBJ2-1 and V is TRBV7-8; 8 positions agree with TRBD2. The V segment lost 0 bases and the J segment 1 base; nucleotides outside the gene matches: 2. The CDR3 length is 16 residues. The germline CDR1 and CDR2 sequences are SGHVS and FQNEAQ. The CDR3 loop reads CASSLARLASYNEQFF. The CDR3 DNA sequence: TGTGCCAGCAGCTTAGCTCGACTAGCGTCCTACAATGAGCAGTTCTTC.

This sequence joins TRBV5-1 and TRBJ1-1, with 11 nucleotides matching TRBD1. The CDR3 has 17 residues. Germline V gene sequence: CDR1 SGHRS, CDR2 YFSETQ. After removal of 4 bases from V and 5 bases from J, the junction contained 13 bases not matched to a gene. The chain's CDR3 is CASSPGLVGQGATEAFF. Here the CDR3 DNA reads TGCGCCAGCAGCCCGGGATTAGTCGGACAGGGGGCGACTGAAGCTTTCTTT.

This sequence joins TRBV27 and TRBJ1-6; D is unclear. Trimming stripped 7 bases from V and 10 bases from J, with 14 bases between. Germline V CDR1 and CDR2: MNHEY, SMNVEV (reference sequence). The CDR3 has 13 residues. The CDR3 DNA follows: TGTGCCAGCACCCCACCCCAGGTGTCACCCCTCCACTTT. Residues: CASTPPQVSPLHF.

The chain links TRBV6-1 to TRBJ2-7; TRBD1 matches at 12 bases. V was clipped by 1 base and J by 5 bases; unmatched bases: 3. This CDR3 is 15 amino acids long. CDR1 is MNHNS, CDR2 SASEGT, per germline. CDR3: CASSEEGTGGHEQYF. For the CDR3, the DNA is TGTGCCAGCAGTGAAGAAGGGACAGGGGGCCACGAGCAGTACTTC.

This sequence joins TRBV6-5 and TRBJ2-1, with 8 positions matching TRBD1. Trimming cost V 2 bases and J 3 bases; bases outside gene matches: 6. This CDR3 is built from 16 residues. CDR1 is MNHEY, CDR2 SVGAGI, per germline. The CDR3 reads CASSYRPGGDYNEQFF. For the CDR3, the DNA is TGTGCCAGCAGTTACAGGCCAGGGGGCGACTACAATGAGCAGTTCTTC.

V gene TRBV5-1 combines with J gene TRBJ2-3, with 10 nucleotides matching TRBD2. Per germline, CDR1 SGHRS and CDR2 YFSETQ. V lost 5 bases to trimming and J lost 1 base; unmatched junction nucleotides: 4. CDR3 length equals 15 residues. In nucleotides, the CDR3 is TGCGCCAGCAGTTGGACTAGCGGCGGCACAGATACGCAGTATTTT. As protein: CASSWTSGGTDTQYF.

V gene TRBV29-1 combines with J gene TRBJ2-1; the D gene is possibly TRBD2 (5 bases). V was clipped by 0 bases and J by 2 bases, with 17 bases between them. The CDR3 has 17 residues. Germline V gene data show CDR1 as SQVTM and CDR2 as ANQGSEA. The CDR3 loop reads CSVEDLERRRAYNEQFF. As DNA, the CDR3 is TGCAGCGTTGAAGATCTTGAGCGGAGAAGGGCCTACAATGAGCAGTTCTTC.

The V call is TRBV19, the J call TRBJ1-3, with 7 bases that match TRBD1. This CDR3 is 15 amino acids long. In germline, CDR1 is LNHDA, CDR2 SQIVND (reference sequence). The ends lost 4 bases at V and 0 bases at J; junction bases unmatched: 3. DNA of the CDR3: TGTGCCAGTAGTAGGACAGGCCGCTCTGGAAACACCATATATTTT. Translation gives CASSRTGRSGNTIYF.

This rearrangement joins TRBV27 to TRBJ1-1; 7 nucleotides match TRBD1. Looked up from germline, CDR1 is MNHEY and CDR2 is SMNVEV (reference sequence). J gave up 2 bases and V 5 bases, and 14 bases lay outside the gene matches. The CDR3 length is 17 residues. Here the CDR3 DNA reads TGTGCCAGCAGTACCCGGACAGGAAACTCGAAAAACACTGAAGCTTTCTTT. Translated: CASSTRTGNSKNTEAFF.

This chain links TRBV24-1 with TRBJ1-5, with a weak D call TRBD1 (5 bases). With 4 bases removed from V and 11 bases from J, the gap between germline ends came to 17 bases. This CDR3 is 14 amino acids long. In germline, CDR1 is KGHDR, CDR2 SFDVKD. The CDR3 DNA reads TGTGCCACCAGTGACTCGTCAAACAGGCCGACCCAGCATTTT. Translating it yields CATSDSSNRPTQHF.

This chain connects TRBV28 to TRBJ1-6; a possible D gene is TRBD1 (5 bases). The CDR3 is 15 amino acids. CDR1 is MDHEN and CDR2 is SYDVKM in the germline V gene. V was cut by 4 bases and J by 10 bases, with 17 bases left in between. The DNA for the CDR3 is TGTGCCAGCAGTTCTTCCGGGACGGTGATATCACCCCTCCACTTT. This translates into CASSSSGTVISPLHF.

This chain uses TRBV5-4 with TRBJ1-6; D unresolved. The CDR3 contains 12 residues. Germline assignment: CDR1 SGHNT and CDR2 YYREEE (reference sequence). V lost 2 bases and J 11 bases, leaving 8 bases between the germline ends. The CDR3 DNA sequence: TGTGCCAGCAGCTTTGGTGTCGCACCCCTCCACTTT. Its translation is CASSFGVAPLHF.

V and J are TRBV10-3 and TRBJ2-1, with a possible D match to TRBD2 (5 bases). Germline V lookup: CDR1 ENHRY, CDR2 SYGVKD. The V end lost 2 bases, the J end lost 13 bases, and 15 bases lay between the germline ends. This CDR3 is built from 13 residues. In nucleotides, the CDR3 is TGTGCCATCAGTGAGACCGGAACTAGTCGCCAGTTCTTC. Its translation: CAISETGTSRQFF.

This clone was seen once. The gene calls are TRBV15 and TRBJ2-3, with a weak D call TRBD2 (6 bases). Trimming removed 0 bases from V and 0 bases from J, with 16 bases in between. Germline lookup yields CDR1 LNHNV and CDR2 YYDKDF (reference sequence). The CDR3 contains 18 residues. The CDR3 DNA sequence: TGTGCCACCAGCAGAGATCCCGCCGGGAGCGGAAGCACAGATACGCAGTATTTT. This translates into CATSRDPAGSGSTDTQYF.